The 7 T cell receptor beta chains presented below share a single source sample, sequenced in a study of response to subunit inactivated influenza vaccine. In TCRdb, the RT-PCR reads were re-called with MiXCR into one record per CDR3 protein. The data show around 200,000 distinct CDR3 sequences, around 9.2% seen once. The specimen was non-naive T cells sorted from PBMCs, collected on the day of vaccination. These receptors came from a man aged 50 to 60 who received an inactivated influenza vaccine.

The chain couples TRBV4-3 to TRBJ1-1, with D maybe TRBD1 (5 bases). CDR1 is LGHNA, CDR2 YSLEER, per germline. CDR3 length equals 13 residues. Trimming removed 9 bases from V and 4 bases from J, with 15 bases in between. For the CDR3, the DNA is TGCGCCAGTAGTGGAACAGGTTTCACTGAAGCTTTCTTT. Its translation is CASSGTGFTEAFF.

This clonotype has ten or more counts. V is TRBV7-6 and J is TRBJ2-5, with 11 bases matching TRBD2. The ends lost 5 bases at V and 2 bases at J; junction bases unmatched: 7. Germline CDR1 is SGHVS and CDR2 is FNYEAQ. This CDR3 has 16 amino acids. The CDR3 reads CASSHGLAGRQETQYF. DNA of the CDR3: TGTGCCAGCAGCCACGGACTAGCGGGCCGACAAGAGACCCAGTACTTC.

This clonotype was seen ten or more times. The CDR3 is CASSYIGGFVRSNQPQHF. CDR3 DNA sequence: TGTGCCAGCAGTTATATAGGGGGTTTCGTTAGGAGCAATCAGCCCCAGCATTTT. The chain combines TRBV6-2 or TRBV6-3 with TRBJ1-5, with D maybe TRBD1 (6 bases). There are 18 residues in the CDR3. Looked up from germline, CDR1 is MNHEY and CDR2 is SVGEGT. The V gene lost 3 bases and the J gene lost 1 base, with 19 bases spanning the gap.

V gene TRBV7-9 combines with J gene TRBJ2-3; 7 bases agree with TRBD1. CDR1 is SEHNR and CDR2 is FQNEAQ in the germline V gene (reference sequence). CDR3 length: 15 amino acids. Germline trimming cut 4 bases from V and 2 bases from J; bases unmatched to any gene: 6. The CDR3 nucleotides read TGTGCCAGCAGCTATGGGACAGAACCCACAGATACGCAGTATTTT. This codes for CASSYGTEPTDTQYF. Full variable domain (rest looked up from reference TRBV7-9 and TRBJ2-3): DTGVSQNPRHKITKRGQNVTFRCDPISEHNRLYWYRQTLGQGPEFLTYFQNEAQLEKSRLLSDRFSAERPKGSFSTLEIQRTEQGDSAMYLCASSYGTEPTDTQYFGPGTRLTVL.

A few counts support this clonotype. This rearrangement joins TRBV5-5 to TRBJ2-1; 12 nucleotides line up with TRBD1. The CDR3 has 17 amino acids. Germline trimming cut 1 base from V and 7 bases from J; bases unmatched to any gene: 9. The germline gives CDR1 SGHKS, CDR2 YYEKEE (reference sequence). This CDR3 is CASSLSPGQGALNEQFF. The DNA of the CDR3 is TGTGCCAGCAGCTTGTCACCGGGACAGGGGGCGCTGAATGAGCAGTTCTTC.

This clonotype appeared many times. The V and J genes are TRBV20-1 and TRBJ2-5; perhaps TRBD1 as D (6 bases). Between the trimmed V and J ends, which lost 2 bases and 0 bases, there was a span of 10 bases. Germline V gene lookup returns CDR1 DFQATT and CDR2 SNEGSKA (reference sequence). This CDR3 has 14 amino acids. The CDR3 region has the DNA TGCAGTGCTAGAAGGGACATGTACCAAGAGACCCAGTACTTC. Its translation: CSARRDMYQETQYF.

Only a few counts were recorded for this clonotype. The chain is built from TRBV12-3 or TRBV12-4 and TRBJ1-6; TRBD1 might be the D (6 bases). This CDR3 is 14 amino acids long. Trimming cost V 6 bases and J 6 bases, with 12 bases left between them. CDR3 nucleotide sequence: TGTGCCAGCAGCCGCAGGGGCGCTAATTCACCCCTCCACTTT. Translated: CASSRRGANSPLHF.